These 6 T cell receptor beta chains share one sample of origin, sequenced in a study of blood T cell repertoires in COVID-19. The data were produced by immunoSEQ multiplex PCR, yet TCRdb's version contains in-frame clones alone and is incomplete. The table shows 110,000 to 150,000 clones, with 86% occurring only once. The sequenced sample was PBMCs or T cells enriched from blood (not recorded which). The receptors here all came from a man aged 50 to 59 who had recovered from COVID-19.

This chain joins TRBV11-2 and TRBJ1-3; TRBD1 is a possible D gene (5 bases). The germline V gene has CDR1 SGHAT and CDR2 FQNNGV. V shed 5 bases and J shed 10 bases, with 15 bases lying between them. This CDR3 is built from 13 residues. For the CDR3, the DNA is TGTGCCAGCAGCCACCCAGGATCAGGGACCATATATTTT. Residues: CASSHPGSGTIYF.

V is TRBV2 and J is TRBJ1-1, with D uncertain. Trimming shortened V by 4 bases and J by 7 bases, and 10 bases separated the two germline ends. The CDR3 runs 12 residues. Per germline, CDR1 SNHLY and CDR2 FYNNEI. CDR3 loop: CASSGSGLEAFF. The CDR3 DNA is TGTGCCAGCAGTGGGAGTGGACTTGAAGCTTTCTTT.

V is TRBV3-1 (or the pseudogene TRBV3-2) and J is TRBJ1-6; TRBD1 might be the D (5 bases). CDR1 is LGHDT, CDR2 YNNKEL, per germline (reference sequence). The CDR3 is 13 amino acids. V dropped 8 bases and J dropped 2 bases, with 7 bases sitting between them. The CDR3 loop reads CASRQPYNSPLHF. In DNA form, the CDR3 reads TGTGCCAGCCGACAGCCCTATAATTCACCCCTCCACTTT.

The genes are TRBV24-1 and TRBJ1-2; 12 bases agree with TRBD1. V trimming: 4 bases; J trimming: 7 bases; junction bases outside the gene matches: 6. The CDR3 has 15 residues. The germline CDR1 and CDR2 sequences are KGHDR and SFDVKD. DNA for the CDR3: TGTGCCACCAGTGACCCGGGACAGGGGGCGACTGGCTACACCTTC. Residues: CATSDPGQGATGYTF.

The chain uses TRBV28 and TRBJ1-1; D perhaps matches TRBD1 (6 bases). This CDR3 spans 15 amino acids. Germline V lookup: CDR1 MDHEN, CDR2 SYDVKM. Deletions cut 7 bases from V and 2 bases from J, with 17 bases between. Here the CDR3 DNA reads TGTGCCAGCATTCCAGGGGCCTTTTCTAACACTGAAGCTTTCTTT. It yields the protein CASIPGAFSNTEAFF.

J is TRBJ2-1 and V is TRBV7-6; 9 nucleotides align to TRBD2. The trim removed 4 bases at V and 6 bases at J, leaving 10 bases unmatched. Germline V CDR1 and CDR2: SGHVS, FNYEAQ. The CDR3 is made up of 16 amino acids. The DNA for the CDR3 is TGTGCCAGCAGCTCTTTAGCGGGAGAGATGAGCAATGAGCAGTTCTTC. Its translation: CASSSLAGEMSNEQFF. Full variable domain (rest looked up from reference TRBV7-6 and TRBJ2-1): GAGVSQSPRYKVTKRGQDVALRCDPISGHVSLYWYRQALGQGPEFLTYFNYEAQQDKSGLPNDRFSAERPEGSISTLTIQRTEQRDSAMYRCASSSLAGEMSNEQFFGPGTRLTVL.